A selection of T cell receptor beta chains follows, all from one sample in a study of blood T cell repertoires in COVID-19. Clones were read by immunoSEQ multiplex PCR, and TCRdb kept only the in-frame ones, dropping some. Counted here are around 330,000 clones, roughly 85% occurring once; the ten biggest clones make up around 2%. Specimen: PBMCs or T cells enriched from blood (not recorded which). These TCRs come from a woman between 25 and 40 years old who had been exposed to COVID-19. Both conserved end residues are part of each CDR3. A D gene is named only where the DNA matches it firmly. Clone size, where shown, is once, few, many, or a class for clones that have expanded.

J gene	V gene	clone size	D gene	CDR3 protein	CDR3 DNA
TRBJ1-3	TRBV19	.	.	CASSLGTAGNTIYF	TGTGCCAGTAGTCTCGGGACTGCTGGAAACACCATATATTTT
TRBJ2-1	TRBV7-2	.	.	CASSLDMRGEQFF	TGTGCCAGCAGCTTAGATATGAGAGGTGAGCAGTTCTTC
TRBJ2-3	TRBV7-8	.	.	CASGGQLEGDTQYF	TGTGCCAGCGGAGGACAGTTAGAAGGAGATACGCAGTATTTT
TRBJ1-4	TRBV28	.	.	CASTSAAGRREKLFF	TGTGCCAGCACCTCAGCAGCAGGGCGGCGAGAAAAACTGTTTTTT
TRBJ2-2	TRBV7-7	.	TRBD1	CASSGGQGGTGELFF	TGTGCTAGCAGCGGGGGACAGGGGGGCACCGGGGAGCTGTTTTTT
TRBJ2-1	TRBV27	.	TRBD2	CASSLLGTSGVGEQFF	TGTGCCAGCAGTTTACTTGGGACTAGCGGGGTGGGTGAGCAGTTCTTC
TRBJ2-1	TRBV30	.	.	CAWSEAGYYNEQFF	TGTGCCTGGAGTGAAGCAGGGTACTACAATGAGCAGTTCTTC
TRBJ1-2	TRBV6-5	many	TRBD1	CASRTSGTGGVGYTF	TGTGCCAGCAGGACCTCCGGGACAGGGGGCGTTGGCTACACCTTC
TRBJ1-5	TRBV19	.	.	CASSRITGSDSNQPQHF	TGTGCCAGTAGTCGAATTACCGGGTCAGATAGCAATCAGCCCCAGCATTTT
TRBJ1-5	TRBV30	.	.	CAWSVMFSLQGDQPQHF	TGTGCCTGGAGTGTTATGTTTTCTCTACAGGGCGATCAGCCCCAGCATTTT
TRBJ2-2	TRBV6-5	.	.	CASSSGDIAGELFF	TGTGCCAGCAGTTCCGGGGATATCGCCGGGGAGCTGTTTTTT
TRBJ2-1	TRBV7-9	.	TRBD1	CASSRPGQGATTTYNEQFF	TGTGCCAGCAGCCGACCGGGACAGGGGGCCACCACCACTTACAATGAGCAGTTCTTC
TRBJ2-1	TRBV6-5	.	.	CASSSGSANINEQFF	TGTGCCAGCAGCTCCGGTAGCGCGAACATCAATGAGCAGTTCTTC
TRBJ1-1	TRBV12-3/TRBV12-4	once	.	CASSHYYTEAFF	TGTGCCAGCAGCCACTATTACACTGAAGCTTTCTTT
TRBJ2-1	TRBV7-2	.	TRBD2	CASSPRTSGGARVMFF	TGTGCCAGCAGCCCCCGGACTAGCGGGGGGGCCAGGGTAATGTTCTTC
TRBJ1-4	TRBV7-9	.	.	CASSSEQGGATNEKLFF	TGTGCCAGCAGCTCCGAACAGGGAGGGGCAACTAATGAAAAACTGTTTTTT
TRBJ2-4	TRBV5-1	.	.	CASSPSVQLAKNIQYF	TGCGCCAGCTCACCTAGCGTCCAGCTAGCCAAAAACATTCAGTACTTC
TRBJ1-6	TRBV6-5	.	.	CASSYSSLRDNSPLHF	TGTGCCAGCAGTTACTCGTCCCTCCGGGATAATTCACCCCTCCACTTT
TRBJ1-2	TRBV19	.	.	CASSSQGRNYGYTF	TGTGCCAGTAGTTCTCAGGGGCGGAACTATGGCTACACCTTC
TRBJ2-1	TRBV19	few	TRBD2	CASTGTSGRAFIGEQFF	TGTGCCAGTACCGGGACTAGCGGGAGGGCCTTTATCGGTGAGCAGTTCTTC
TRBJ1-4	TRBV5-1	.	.	CASSQYEGANEKLFF	TGCGCCAGCAGCCAGTATGAAGGAGCTAATGAAAAACTGTTTTTT
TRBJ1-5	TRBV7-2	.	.	CASSWGGISQPQHF	TGTGCCAGCAGCTGGGGAGGAATTAGTCAGCCCCAGCATTTT
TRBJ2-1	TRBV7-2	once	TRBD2	CASSFGAGGYYNEQFF	TGTGCCAGCAGCTTTGGAGCGGGGGGATATTACAATGAGCAGTTCTTC
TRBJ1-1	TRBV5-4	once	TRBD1	CASSPRTGDMNTEAFF	TGTGCCAGCAGCCCCAGGACAGGGGACATGAACACTGAAGCTTTCTTT
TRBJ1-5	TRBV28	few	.	CASSTSGDQPQHF	TGTGCCAGCAGTACCTCAGGGGATCAGCCCCAGCATTTT
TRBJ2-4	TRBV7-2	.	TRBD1	CASSRRDRGANIQYF	TGTGCCAGCAGCCGCCGGGACAGGGGGGCGAACATTCAGTACTTC
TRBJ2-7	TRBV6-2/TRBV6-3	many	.	CASSYGGGSYEQYF	TGTGCCAGCAGTTACGGAGGCGGCTCCTACGAGCAGTACTTC
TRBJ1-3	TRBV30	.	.	CAWSLDSFSGNTIYF	TGTGCCTGGAGTTTAGACAGTTTCTCTGGAAACACCATATATTTT
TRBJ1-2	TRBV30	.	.	CAGDGSLGGGYTF	TGTGCCGGAGACGGGTCCCTCGGAGGGGGCTACACCTTC
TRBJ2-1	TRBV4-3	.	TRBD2	CASSRTSGDNEQFF	TGCGCCAGCAGCCGGACTAGCGGGGACAATGAGCAGTTCTTC
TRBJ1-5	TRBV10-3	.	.	CAISESSPTDHQPQHF	TGTGCCATCAGTGAGTCTTCCCCGACAGACCATCAGCCCCAGCATTTT
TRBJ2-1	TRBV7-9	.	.	CASSLTVSGNEQFF	TGTGCCAGCAGCTTAACGGTCTCGGGGAATGAGCAGTTCTTC
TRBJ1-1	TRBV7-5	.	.	CVRSPRTGERGRTEAFF	TGTGTCAGAAGCCCGCGGACAGGGGAGAGGGGAAGAACTGAAGCTTTCTTT
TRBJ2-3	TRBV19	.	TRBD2	CASSFGGALFPDTQYF	TGTGCCAGTAGTTTCGGGGGGGCCTTGTTTCCAGATACGCAGTATTTT
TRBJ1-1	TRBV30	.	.	CAWSQGLTEAFF	TGTGCCTGGAGTCAGGGTTTAACTGAAGCTTTCTTT
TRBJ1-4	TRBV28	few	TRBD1	CASSATGLVEKLFF	TGTGCCAGCAGTGCGACAGGGTTAGTAGAAAAACTGTTTTTT
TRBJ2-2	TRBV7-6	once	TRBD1	CASRWDRNTGELFF	TGTGCCAGCAGATGGGACAGGAACACCGGGGAGCTGTTTTTT
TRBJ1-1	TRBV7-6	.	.	CASSPTGRGGTEAFF	TGTGCCAGCAGCCCCACGGGGAGGGGTGGCACTGAAGCTTTCTTT
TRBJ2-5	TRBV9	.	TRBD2	CASTGTSGDETQYF	TGTGCCAGCACCGGGACTAGCGGGGACGAGACCCAGTACTTC
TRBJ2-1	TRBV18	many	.	CASSPNQGNPYNEQFF	TGTGCCAGCTCACCGAATCAGGGGAACCCCTACAATGAGCAGTTCTTC
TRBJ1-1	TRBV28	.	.	CASIARVLPGSTEAFF	TGTGCCAGCATTGCCAGGGTTCTTCCCGGATCCACTGAAGCTTTCTTT
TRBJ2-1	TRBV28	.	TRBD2	CASSLGVAGGPDQFF	TGTGCCAGCAGTTTAGGGGTAGCGGGAGGACCGGACCAGTTCTTC
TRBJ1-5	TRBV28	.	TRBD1	CASRGQGKRRVNQPQHF	TGTGCCAGCAGGGGACAGGGGAAGAGGAGAGTCAATCAGCCCCAGCATTTT
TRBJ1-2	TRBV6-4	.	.	CATTVSRRANYGYTF	TGTGCCACCACAGTCAGTCGGCGGGCTAACTATGGCTACACCTTC
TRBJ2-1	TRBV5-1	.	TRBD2	CASSPRTSGSGEQFF	TGCGCCAGCAGCCCGAGGACTAGCGGGAGCGGTGAGCAGTTCTTC
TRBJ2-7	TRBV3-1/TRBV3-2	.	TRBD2	CASSQVLAGGYEQYF	TGTGCCAGCAGCCAAGTTCTAGCGGGAGGGTACGAGCAGTACTTC
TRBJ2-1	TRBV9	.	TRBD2	CASSTETSSGRRGEQFF	TGTGCCAGCAGCACAGAGACATCTAGCGGGAGACGGGGTGAGCAGTTCTTC
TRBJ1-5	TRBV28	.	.	CASSLAALNRQGNQPQHF	TGTGCCAGCAGTTTAGCCGCTTTAAACCGACAGGGCAATCAGCCCCAGCATTTT
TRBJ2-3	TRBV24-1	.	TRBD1	CATSDPGGDTQYF	TGTGCCACCAGTGACCCAGGGGGAGATACGCAGTATTTT
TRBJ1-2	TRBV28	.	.	CASTGGATNYGYTF	TGTGCCAGCACCGGCGGGGCAACTAACTATGGCTACACCTTC
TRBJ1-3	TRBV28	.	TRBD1	CASSLRGLTIYF	TGTGCCAGCAGTTTAAGGGGGCTTACCATATATTTT
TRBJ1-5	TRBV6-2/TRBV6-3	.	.	CASSYPKGQKHF	TGTGCCAGCAGTTACCCCAAAGGACAGAAGCATTTT
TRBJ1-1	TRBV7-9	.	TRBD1	CASSFPLTQGAEAFF	TGTGCCAGCAGCTTCCCGTTAACACAGGGGGCTGAAGCTTTCTTT
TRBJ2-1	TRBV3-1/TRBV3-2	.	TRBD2	CAAAGLYEQFF	TGTGCCGCAGCGGGACTATATGAGCAGTTCTTC
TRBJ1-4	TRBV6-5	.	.	CASSVVRNEKLFF	TGTGCCAGCAGCGTTGTCAGAAATGAAAAACTGTTTTTT
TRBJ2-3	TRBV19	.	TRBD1	CASGIRQGTTDTQYF	TGTGCCAGCGGGATCCGACAGGGGACCACAGATACGCAGTATTTT